This passage covers 16 T cell receptor beta chains from one sample sequenced in a study of T cell responses to AZD1222 COVID-19 vaccine. Measured with immunoSEQ multiplex PCR; TCRdb has only the in-frame clones, and not every one. The top ten hold about 4.6% of the sample, which has approximately 150,000 clones, 90% to 95% seen once. Material: peripheral blood, obtained 28 days after the second AZD1222 dose. Every receptor here comes from an adult who received the AZD1222 COVID-19 vaccine.

The V and J genes are TRBV2 and TRBJ2-1; 8 bases align to TRBD1. This CDR3 comprises 15 residues. The V gene's germline CDR1 is SNHLY and CDR2 FYNNEI. Trimming cost V 7 bases and J 1 base; bases outside gene matches: 6. The CDR3 spells CASIKDRASYNEQFF. In DNA form, the CDR3 reads TGTGCCAGCATTAAGGACAGGGCTTCCTACAATGAGCAGTTCTTC.

J is TRBJ1-2 and V is TRBV3-1 (or the pseudogene TRBV3-2); D possibly corresponds to TRBD1 (6 bases). The germline V gene encodes CDR1 LGHDT and CDR2 YNNKEL (reference sequence). There are 14 residues in the CDR3. V was trimmed by 2 bases and J by 8 bases, leaving 15 bases between them. The CDR3: CASSQQSGAEGYTF. CDR3 sequence (DNA): TGTGCCAGCAGCCAACAATCAGGGGCCGAAGGCTACACCTTC.

The J gene is TRBJ2-7, the V gene TRBV28, with D perhaps being TRBD1 or TRBD2 (7 bases each). Germline V gene data show CDR1 as MDHEN and CDR2 as SYDVKM. The V gene lost 2 bases and the J gene lost 3 bases, with 14 bases spanning the gap. The CDR3 runs to 15 residues. The CDR3 DNA reads TGTGCCAGCAGTTTAGGGAGGGGGCGCGTCTACGAGCAGTACTTC. Protein product: CASSLGRGRVYEQYF.

This clone has a single count. The chain's CDR3 is CAVLSGTGKKGSSYEQYF. Here the CDR3 DNA reads TGTGCCGTACTTTCCGGGACAGGTAAAAAGGGTAGCTCCTACGAGCAGTACTTC. The chain employs TRBV10-3 and TRBJ2-7; 8 nucleotides match TRBD1. The CDR3 totals 18 residues. Germline CDR1 ENHRY, CDR2 SYGVKD. The trim removed 11 bases at V and 0 bases at J, leaving 21 bases unmatched.

This clone was picked up one time. The chain combines TRBV21-1 with TRBJ2-2. TRBV21-1 is assigned pseudogene status. CDR3 length equals 14 residues. The CDR3 reads CASSKSGPDGELFF. The CDR3 coding sequence is TGTGCCAGCAGCAAAAGTGGACCGGATGGGGAGCTGTTTTTT.

V is TRBV27 and J is TRBJ2-7, with TRBD1 identical over 11 bases. Trimming at V came to 4 bases and at J to 7 bases, leaving 9 bases not matched to a gene. The germline V gene has CDR1 MNHEY and CDR2 SMNVEV (reference sequence). The CDR3 loop spans 15 amino acids. The CDR3 DNA reads TGTGCCAGCAGTTCCGGACAGGGGGCGGTTGTTGAGCAGTACTTC. It encodes CASSSGQGAVVEQYF.

The chain recombines TRBV19 with TRBJ1-1; D unresolved. CDR3 length equals 11 residues. The V and J ends lost 7 bases and 5 bases respectively, with 8 bases between them. The V gene's germline CDR1 is LNHDA and CDR2 SQIVND (reference sequence). The CDR3 DNA follows: TGTGCCAGTACTAGAGGGACTGAAGCTTTCTTT. Translating gives CASTRGTEAFF.

The genes are TRBV28 and TRBJ1-5; 10 bases map to TRBD1. The CDR3 spans 16 residues. V lost 6 bases and J lost 3; bases outside the gene matches: 8. Germline CDR1 is MDHEN and CDR2 is SYDVKM. CDR3 in amino acids: CASSPWGQGNNQPQHF. CDR3 bases: TGTGCCAGCAGCCCCTGGGGACAGGGGAACAATCAGCCCCAGCATTTT.

This chain links TRBV7-9 with TRBJ2-2; 11 bases are a match to TRBD2. Losses at the gene ends were 6 bases for V and 4 bases for J; bases not matched to a gene: 4. Germline-derived CDR1 and CDR2 are SEHNR and FQNEAQ (reference sequence). The CDR3 has 15 residues. CDR3 loop: CASSRSGRATGELFF. In DNA, the CDR3 is TGTGCCAGCAGTCGTAGCGGGAGGGCCACCGGGGAGCTGTTTTTT. Looking up the rest from reference TRBV7-9 and TRBJ2-2 gives the full variable domain: DTGVSQNPRHKITKRGQNVTFRCDPISEHNRLYWYRQTLGQGPEFLTYFQNEAQLEKSRLLSDRFSAERPKGSFSTLEIQRTEQGDSAMYLCASSRSGRATGELFFGEGSRLTVL.

The CDR3 loop reads CASSPGTDSGNTIYF. The CDR3 region has the DNA TGTGCCAGCTCACCAGGGACAGACTCTGGAAACACCATATATTTT. The chain links TRBV18 to TRBJ1-3, with 7 bases lining up with TRBD1. CDR3 length equals 15 residues. The trim removed 2 bases at V and 0 bases at J, leaving 1 base unmatched. CDR1 and CDR2 from the germline V gene are KGHSH and LQKENI.

This chain joins TRBV11-3 and TRBJ2-1; D is uncertain. The CDR3 runs to 13 residues. Germline V gene data show CDR1 as SGHNT and CDR2 as YENEEA. Trimming left V 0 bases short and J 7 bases short, with 7 bases between. In DNA form, the CDR3 reads TGTGCCAGCAGCTTAGATTTTGGGAATGAGCAGTTCTTC. As protein: CASSLDFGNEQFF.

The gene calls are TRBV6-5 and TRBJ2-5; tentatively, D is TRBD2 (6 bases). CDR3 length: 15 residues. Germline V CDR1 and CDR2: MNHEY, SVGAGI. Between the trimmed V and J ends, which lost 8 bases and 5 bases, there was a span of 21 bases. The chain's CDR3 is CASRHRDSFRETQYF. CDR3 nucleotide sequence: TGTGCCAGCCGCCACCGGGACTCTTTTCGGGAGACCCAGTACTTC.

The rearrangement uses TRBV27 and TRBJ2-3; D is undetermined. Germline lookup yields CDR1 MNHEY and CDR2 SMNVEV (reference sequence). This CDR3 has 13 amino acids. V was clipped by 4 bases and J by 0 bases, with 5 bases between them. This CDR3 is CASSWASTDTQYF. As DNA, the CDR3 is TGTGCCAGCAGTTGGGCCAGCACAGATACGCAGTATTTT.

The J gene is TRBJ1-1, the V gene TRBV7-9; weak D call: TRBD1 (6 bases). Trimming took 4 bases from V and 3 from J, leaving 27 bases between them. CDR3 length equals 19 residues. Germline V gene sequence: CDR1 SEHNR, CDR2 FQNEAQ (reference sequence). The CDR3 loop reads CASSSQPRTGIGEYTEAFF. The CDR3 DNA is TGTGCCAGCAGCTCACAACCTCGAACAGGGATCGGCGAGTACACTGAAGCTTTCTTT.

V and J are TRBV5-1 and TRBJ2-1, with TRBD2 matching 7 bases. Germline values: CDR1 SGHRS, CDR2 YFSETQ. The J segment lost 4 bases and the V segment lost 5 bases, leaving 6 bases of the junction unmatched. This CDR3 region has 14 residues. CDR3 residues: CASSPTGGYNEQFF. The CDR3 DNA reads TGCGCCAGCAGTCCAACGGGGGGATACAATGAGCAGTTCTTC.

This clone has a single count. The V call is TRBV15, the J call TRBJ2-2; D gene unclear. With 8 bases removed from V and 9 bases from J, the gap between germline ends came to 19 bases. Germline V gene sequence: CDR1 LNHNV, CDR2 YYDKDF (reference sequence). CDR3 length: 14 residues. For the CDR3, the DNA is TGTGCCACCGGGTCTATCCTGGGGTTCCGGGAGCTGTTTTTT. It translates to CATGSILGFRELFF.